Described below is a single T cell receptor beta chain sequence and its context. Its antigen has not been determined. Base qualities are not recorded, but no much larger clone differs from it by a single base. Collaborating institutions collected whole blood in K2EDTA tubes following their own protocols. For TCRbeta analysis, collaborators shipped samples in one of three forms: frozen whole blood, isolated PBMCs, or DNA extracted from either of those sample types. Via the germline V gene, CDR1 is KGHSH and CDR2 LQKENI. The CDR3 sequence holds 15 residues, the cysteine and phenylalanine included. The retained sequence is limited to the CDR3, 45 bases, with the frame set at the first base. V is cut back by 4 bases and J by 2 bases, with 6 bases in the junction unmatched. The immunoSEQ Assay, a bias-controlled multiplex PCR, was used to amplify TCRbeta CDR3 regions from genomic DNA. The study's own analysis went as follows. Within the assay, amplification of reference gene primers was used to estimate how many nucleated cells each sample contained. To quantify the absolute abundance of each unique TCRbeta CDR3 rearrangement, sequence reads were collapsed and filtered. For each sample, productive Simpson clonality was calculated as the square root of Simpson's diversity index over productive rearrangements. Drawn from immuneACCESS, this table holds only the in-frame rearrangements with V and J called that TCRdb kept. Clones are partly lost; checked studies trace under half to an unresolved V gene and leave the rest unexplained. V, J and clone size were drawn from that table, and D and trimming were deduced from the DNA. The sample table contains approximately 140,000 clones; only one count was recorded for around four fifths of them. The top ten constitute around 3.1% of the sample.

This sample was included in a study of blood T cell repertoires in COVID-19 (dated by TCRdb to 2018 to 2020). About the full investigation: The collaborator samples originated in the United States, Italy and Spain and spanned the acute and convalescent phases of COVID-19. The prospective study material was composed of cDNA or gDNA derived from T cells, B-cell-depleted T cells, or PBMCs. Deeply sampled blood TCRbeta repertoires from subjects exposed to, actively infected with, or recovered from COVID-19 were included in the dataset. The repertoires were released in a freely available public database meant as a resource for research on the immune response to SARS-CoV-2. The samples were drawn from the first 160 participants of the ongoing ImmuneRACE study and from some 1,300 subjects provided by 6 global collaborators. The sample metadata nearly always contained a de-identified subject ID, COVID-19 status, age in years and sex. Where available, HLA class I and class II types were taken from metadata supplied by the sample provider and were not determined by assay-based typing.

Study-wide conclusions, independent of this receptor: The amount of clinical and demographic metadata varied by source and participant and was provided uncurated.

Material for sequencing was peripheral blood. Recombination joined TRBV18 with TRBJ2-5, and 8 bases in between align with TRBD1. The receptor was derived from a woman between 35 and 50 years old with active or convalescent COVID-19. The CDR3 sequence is CASSLRDRTQETQYF. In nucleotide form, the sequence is TGTGCCAGCTCACTCCGGGACAGGACTCAAGAGACCCAGTACTTC.